The clone carrying this T cell receptor beta chain came up a few times. What it binds is unknown. The entry originates in a study of T-cell reconstitution after alpha-beta-depleted transplantation in children. Whole-study findings and limits: Several hundred rapidly expanded clones from non-depleted graft cells reportedly supplied alpha-beta T cells about two months post-transplant.

It was with unique molecular identifiers that the TCRbeta library was prepared. TCRdb analysed the PCR reads with MiXCR anew, one entry per CDR3 protein. The table includes a few hundred thousand distinct CDR3 sequences, approximately 23% detected once. V lost 5 bases and J lost 5; bases outside the gene matches: 9. The germline gives CDR1 PRHDT, CDR2 FYEKMQ (reference sequence). The CDR3 has 17 amino acids. The material sequenced was PBMCs, mostly from graft donor cells, taken 180 days after TCRalphabeta/CD19-depleted stem cell transplant. This sequence originates from a male patient under 18 who had a stem cell transplant for acute lymphoblastic leukemia, so the T cells may come from the graft donor. The rearrangement joins TRBV13 to TRBJ2-3; 14 bases line up with TRBD2. This chain's CDR3 is CASSGRTSGRYLDTQYF. As DNA, the CDR3 is TGTGCCAGCAGCGGACGGACTAGCGGGAGGTATTTAGATACGCAGTATTTT.